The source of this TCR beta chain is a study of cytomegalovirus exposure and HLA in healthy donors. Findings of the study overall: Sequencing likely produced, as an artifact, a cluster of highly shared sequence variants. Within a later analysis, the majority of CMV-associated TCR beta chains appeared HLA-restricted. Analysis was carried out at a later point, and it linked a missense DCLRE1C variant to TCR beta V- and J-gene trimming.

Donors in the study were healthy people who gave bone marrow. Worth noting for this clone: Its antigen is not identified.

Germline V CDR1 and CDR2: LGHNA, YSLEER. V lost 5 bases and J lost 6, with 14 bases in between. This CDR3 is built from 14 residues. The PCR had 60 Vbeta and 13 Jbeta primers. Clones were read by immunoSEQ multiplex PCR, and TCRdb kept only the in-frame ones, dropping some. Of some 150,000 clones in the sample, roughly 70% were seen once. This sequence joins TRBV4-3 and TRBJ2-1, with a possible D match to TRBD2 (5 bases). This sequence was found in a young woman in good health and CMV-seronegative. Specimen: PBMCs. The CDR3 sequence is CASSYRPGSNEQFF. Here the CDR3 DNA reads TGCGCCAGCAGCTACCGACCGGGGTCCAATGAGCAGTTCTTC.